These T cell receptor beta chains were read from a single sample in a study of T cells after posttransplantation cyclophosphamide. Using immunoSEQ multiplex PCR, the repertoire was profiled, and TCRdb retains in-frame clones only, with some absent. The sample yields 30,000 to 40,000 clones, without any singletons. Sequenced sample: PBMCs. The receptors here all came from a man aged 50-60 years in good health, CMV-negative, and a related stem cell transplant donor. CDR3s include the opening cysteine and the closing phenylalanine or tryptophan. The D gene is left open where the match is weak. Clone sizes are shown as once, few, many or a size class.

CDR3nt,CDR3aa,abundance,v_gene,j_gene,d_gene
TGTGCCAGAAGCTGGCAGGGGAGGGGGAAGTTGTGGGCTTTCTTT,CARSWQGRGKLWAFF,many,TRBV5-3,TRBJ1-1,NA
TGCGCCAGCAGGCAATTACTTCCGGGACTAGCGGGGGGCAATGAGCAGTTCTTC,CASRQLLPGLAGGNEQFF,many,TRBV4-1,TRBJ2-1,TRBD2
TGTGCCAGCTCACCTCCAAGCGGGCCCCAAGAGACCCAGTACTTC,CASSPPSGPQETQYF,many,TRBV18,TRBJ2-5,NA
TGTGCCAGCTCACCACCGGGCCCACAACAGGGGCACACCGGGGAGCTGTTTTTT,CASSPPGPQQGHTGELFF,many,TRBV18,TRBJ2-2,TRBD1
TGCGCCAGCAGCCAAGTTGTGGGGGGGACTGCCGGGGAGCTGTTTTTT,CASSQVVGGTAGELFF,many,TRBV4-3,TRBJ2-2,TRBD2
TGTGCCAGCAGTTACACAGGAAACACCGGGGAGCTGTTTTTT,CASSYTGNTGELFF,few,TRBV6-5,TRBJ2-2,NA
TGTGCCAGTCCTTCCGGAAGGGGGTATGGCTACACCTTC,CASPSGRGYGYTF,many,TRBV6-1,TRBJ1-2,NA
TGTGCCAGCAGTGATGGGACAGGGGCGCCGGGCTACACCTTC,CASSDGTGAPGYTF,many,TRBV2,TRBJ1-2,TRBD1
TGTGCCAGCAGCTTAGATGTCGGGGACAGACGTAGCAATCAGCCCCAGCATTTT,CASSLDVGDRRSNQPQHF,few,TRBV7-2,TRBJ1-5,TRBD1
TGTGCCATCAGAGGAGCAGGGGGCCTGGGTGATGAAAAACTGTTTTTT,CAIRGAGGLGDEKLFF,many,TRBV10-3,TRBJ1-4,TRBD1
TGTGCCAGCAGTCCCGACACCTCTGGGGCCAACGTCCTGACTTTC,CASSPDTSGANVLTF,many,TRBV27,TRBJ2-6,NA
TGTGCCAGCAGCCGAGTAGGGACTAGCAAAGAGACCCAGTACTTC,CASSRVGTSKETQYF,many,TRBV4-2,TRBJ2-5,TRBD2
TGTGCCAGCAGCAGGGGACAGGGGGCAGGTGGCTACACCTTC,CASSRGQGAGGYTF,many,TRBV7-9,TRBJ1-2,TRBD1
TGTGCCAGCAGTCGAACAGGGGGAAGTGGCTACACCTTC,CASSRTGGSGYTF,many,TRBV6-6,TRBJ1-2,TRBD1
TGTGCCAGCAGTTTATCGGACTTGAACACTGAAGCTTTCTTT,CASSLSDLNTEAFF,many,TRBV27,TRBJ1-1,NA
TGTGCCAGCAGCCTTGGGCTAGCGAACGAGCAGTACTTC,CASSLGLANEQYF,many,TRBV11-2,TRBJ2-7,NA
TGTGCCAGCAGCTTAGAATCCGGGAGTGGCACCGGGGAGCTGTTTTTT,CASSLESGSGTGELFF,many,TRBV11-3,TRBJ2-2,NA